The sequence of this T cell receptor beta chain was determined in a study of metastatic and nonmetastatic thyroid tumors. This clone was seen many times. From the PCR reads, TCRdb re-called clones with MiXCR. This table has over 25,000 clones, around 14% appearing once. Patients underwent thyroid surgery, and none had received any treatment before it. What was sequenced was blood. The clonotype comes from a female donor with papillary thyroid cancer or a benign thyroid nodule (not recorded which). Some clones in this sample may be carry-over from other donors' samples.

CDR3 sequence reads: CASSSGTSGRLANTGELFF. Written as DNA, the CDR3 is TGCGCCAGCAGCTCCGGGACTAGCGGGAGGCTCGCGAACACCGGGGAGCTGTTTTTT. The V call is TRBV4-3, the J call TRBJ2-2; the match to TRBD2 covers 15 bases. The V gene end was trimmed by 5 bases and the J gene end by 0 bases; junction bases not matched to a gene: 7. Germline assignment: CDR1 LGHNA and CDR2 YSLEER. This CDR3 contains 19 residues.